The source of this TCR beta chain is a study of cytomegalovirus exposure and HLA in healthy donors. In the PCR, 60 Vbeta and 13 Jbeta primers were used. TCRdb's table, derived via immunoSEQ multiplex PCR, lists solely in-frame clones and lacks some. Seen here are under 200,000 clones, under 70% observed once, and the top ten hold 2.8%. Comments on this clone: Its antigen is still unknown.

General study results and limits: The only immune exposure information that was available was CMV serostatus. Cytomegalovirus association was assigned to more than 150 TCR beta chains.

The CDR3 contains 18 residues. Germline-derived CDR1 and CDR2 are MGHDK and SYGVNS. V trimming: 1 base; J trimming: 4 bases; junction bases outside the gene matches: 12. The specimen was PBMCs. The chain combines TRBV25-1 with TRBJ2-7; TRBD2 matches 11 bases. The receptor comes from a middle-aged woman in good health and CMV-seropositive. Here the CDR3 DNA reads TGTGCCAGCAGTGAATTCGGGCCGACTAGCGGGAACAGTTACGAGCAGTACTTC. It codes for CASSEFGPTSGNSYEQYF.